These 26 T cell receptor beta chains originate from one sample sequenced in a study of cytomegalovirus exposure and HLA in healthy donors. Amplification used 60 Vbeta primers and 13 Jbeta primers. Here immunoSEQ multiplex PCR was the method, and the copy in TCRdb shows in-frame clones only, minus some. The sample table sets out tens of thousands of clones. Sequencing was carried out using PBMCs. The source of these receptors is a woman aged 25 to 39 in good health and CMV-seronegative.

J is TRBJ2-1 and V is TRBV4-3; D is perhaps TRBD2 (5 bases). The CDR3 is 15 amino acids. With 3 bases removed from V and 5 bases from J, the gap between germline ends came to 14 bases. The germline CDR1 and CDR2 sequences are LGHNA and YSLEER. The CDR3 loop reads CASSQWTGYDNEQFF. CDR3 DNA sequence: TGCGCCAGCAGCCAGTGGACTGGGTATGACAATGAGCAGTTCTTC.

This sequence joins TRBV6-5 and TRBJ2-3, with 10 bases fitting TRBD2. With V trimmed by 0 bases and J by 1 base, 1 base remained unmatched. This CDR3 is built from 16 residues. From germline, CDR1 is MNHEY and CDR2 SVGAGI. The CDR3 reads CASSYSGTSGTDTQYF. CDR3 nucleotides: TGTGCCAGCAGTTACTCCGGGACTAGCGGCACAGATACGCAGTATTTT.

V gene TRBV19 combines with J gene TRBJ2-7; 10 positions agree with TRBD1. V was pared by 0 bases and J by 2 bases, with 10 bases of the junction left unmatched. Germline V gene data show CDR1 as LNHDA and CDR2 as SQIVND (reference sequence). The CDR3 sequence is 18 residues long. The CDR3: CASSIDRTGGSYAYEQYF. The DNA for the CDR3 is TGTGCCAGTAGTATAGATCGGACAGGGGGAAGTTATGCCTACGAGCAGTACTTC. The full variable domain, with the rest looked up from reference TRBV19 and TRBJ2-7, is DGGITQSPKYLFRKEGQNVTLSCEQNLNHDAMYWYRQDPGQGLRLIYYSQIVNDFQKGDIAEGYSVSREKKESFPLTVTSAQKNPTAFYLCASSIDRTGGSYAYEQYFGPGTRLTVT.

This rearrangement joins TRBV18 to TRBJ2-3; 10 positions match TRBD2. With 1 base clipped from V and 2 bases from J, the junction kept 6 bases outside the gene matches. The CDR3 is 17 amino acids. Germline V gene data show CDR1 as KGHSH and CDR2 as LQKENI. This CDR3 is CASSPRKTSGATDTQYF. In DNA form, the CDR3 reads TGTGCCAGCTCACCACGGAAAACTAGCGGGGCCACAGATACGCAGTATTTT. The full variable domain, rest sourced from reference TRBV18 and TRBJ2-3, is NAGVMQNPRHLVRRRGQEARLRCSPMKGHSHVYWYRQLPEEGLKFMVYLQKENIIDESGMPKERFSAEFPKEGPSILRIQQVVRGDSAAYFCASSPRKTSGATDTQYFGPGTRLTVL.

The V gene is TRBV2, the J gene TRBJ1-5, with D maybe TRBD1 (5 bases). Germline loops: CDR1 SNHLY, CDR2 FYNNEI. With 11 bases removed from V and 7 bases from J, the gap between germline ends came to 21 bases. This CDR3 contains 14 residues. For the CDR3, the DNA is TGTGCCGGAGCGAGCTTGGGGCGTGACCAGCCCCAGCATTTT. Its protein product is CAGASLGRDQPQHF. The whole variable domain, filled in from reference TRBV2 and TRBJ1-5, reads EPEVTQTPSHQVTQMGQEVILRCVPISNHLYFYWYRQILGQKVEFLVSFYNNEISEKSEIFDDQFSVERPDGSNFTLKIRSTKLEDSAMYFCAGASLGRDQPQHFGDGTRLSIL.

This sequence joins TRBV14 and TRBJ2-5; possibly TRBD1 for D (5 bases). Germline assignment: CDR1 SGHDN and CDR2 FVKESK. The CDR3 is 16 amino acids. The V gene lost 3 bases and the J gene lost 1 base, with 15 bases spanning the gap. The CDR3, as DNA: TGTGCCAGCAGCCACCTAGGCAGGGTCCTCCAAGAGACCCAGTACTTC. This encodes CASSHLGRVLQETQYF. Full variable domain (remainder filled in from reference TRBV14 and TRBJ2-5): EAGVTQFPSHSVIEKGQTVTLRCDPISGHDNLYWYRRVMGKEIKFLLHFVKESKQDESGMPNNRFLAERTGGTYSTLKVQPAELEDSGVYFCASSHLGRVLQETQYFGPGTRLLVL.

This chain joins TRBV18 and TRBJ1-2, with TRBD1 matching over 11 bases. Germline trimming cut 4 bases from V and 3 bases from J; bases unmatched to any gene: 7. The CDR3 has 16 amino acids. Germline V gene sequence: CDR1 KGHSH, CDR2 LQKENI. CDR3 protein: CASSLPGTGGYYGYTF. For the CDR3, the DNA is TGTGCCAGCTCACTCCCCGGGACAGGGGGATACTATGGCTACACCTTC.

This rearrangement joins TRBV30 to TRBJ2-5; 7 bases line up with TRBD1. From germline, CDR1 is GTSNPN and CDR2 SVGIG (reference sequence). V lost 4 bases to trimming and J lost 2 bases; unmatched junction nucleotides: 10. The length of the CDR3 is 15 residues. The CDR3 here is CAWIVPRTGQETQYF. CDR3 bases: TGTGCCTGGATTGTACCTAGGACAGGACAAGAGACCCAGTACTTC.

The rearrangement uses TRBV15 and TRBJ2-1; D might be TRBD1 (5 bases). Germline V gives CDR1 LNHNV, CDR2 YYDKDF (reference sequence). The CDR3 has 14 residues. Trimming removed 3 bases from V and 8 bases from J, with 14 bases in between. The CDR3 reads CATSSPGKGDEQFF. As DNA, the CDR3 is TGTGCCACCAGCAGTCCAGGGAAGGGCGATGAGCAGTTCTTC. The whole variable domain, remainder taken from reference TRBV15 and TRBJ2-1, is DAMVIQNPRYQVTQFGKPVTLSCSQTLNHNVMYWYQQKSSQAPKLLFHYYDKDFNNEADTPDNFQSRRPNTSFCFLDIRSPGLGDTAMYLCATSSPGKGDEQFFGPGTRLTVL.

The chain joins TRBV6-1 to TRBJ1-1, with 11 bases fitting TRBD1. This CDR3 comprises 14 residues. V gave up 3 bases and J gave up 10 bases; unmatched junction bases: 7. Germline-derived CDR1 and CDR2 are MNHNS and SASEGT. The CDR3 coding sequence is TGTGCCAGCAGTGACCCGGACAGGGGGCGCAGAGCTTTCTTT. It specifies CASSDPDRGRRAFF.

The chain joins TRBV30 to TRBJ2-6; D perhaps matches TRBD1 (6 bases). Germline V gene lookup returns CDR1 GTSNPN and CDR2 SVGIG (reference sequence). The CDR3 runs 16 residues. Deletions cut 5 bases from V and 0 bases from J, with 14 bases between. This chain's CDR3 is CAWEGDTVSGANVLTF. In nucleotides, the CDR3 is TGTGCCTGGGAAGGGGACACAGTCTCTGGGGCCAACGTCCTGACTTTC.

The CDR3 DNA sequence: TGTGCCAGCAGTGACTCTAGCGGGAGTTACAATGAGCAGTTCTTC. Amino acid sequence: CASSDSSGSYNEQFF. This chain joins TRBV6-4 and TRBJ2-1; 9 bases agree with TRBD2. V lost 0 bases to trimming and J lost 4 bases; unmatched junction nucleotides: 1. This CDR3 has 15 amino acids. The germline V gene has CDR1 MRHNA and CDR2 SNTAGT.

This rearrangement joins TRBV5-4 to TRBJ2-1; tentatively, D is TRBD2 (6 bases). Trimming stripped 4 bases from V and 0 bases from J, with 14 bases between. Germline CDR1 and CDR2: SGHNT and YYREEE (reference sequence). The CDR3 covers 16 residues. CDR3 amino acids: CASSTLSGTSYNEQFF. CDR3 nucleotides: TGTGCCAGCAGCACCCTTAGCGGAACCTCCTACAATGAGCAGTTCTTC.

This rearrangement joins TRBV6-1 to TRBJ1-1; TRBD1 matches at 7 bases. The V segment lost 7 bases and the J segment 6 bases; nucleotides outside the gene matches: 8. This CDR3 has 13 residues. Germline V lookup: CDR1 MNHNS, CDR2 SASEGT. CDR3 residues: CASMTWTGSEAFF. The CDR3 bases are TGTGCCAGCATGACATGGACAGGATCTGAAGCTTTCTTT.

The chain has TRBV4-2 and TRBJ1-1, with 9 bases fitting TRBD1. The CDR3 spans 15 residues. J gave up 5 bases and V 2 bases, and 6 bases lay outside the gene matches. Germline assignment: CDR1 LGHNA and CDR2 YNFKEQ. The chain's CDR3 is CASSQMGQGSTEAFF. CDR3 DNA: TGTGCCAGCAGCCAAATGGGACAGGGATCGACTGAAGCTTTCTTT.

The V and J genes are TRBV4-3 and TRBJ2-3; 9 nucleotides agree with TRBD2. CDR3 length equals 16 residues. Per the germline V gene, CDR1 is LGHNA and CDR2 is YSLEER. Unmatched junction bases numbered 3, after V lost 1 base and J lost 1 base. As DNA, the CDR3 is TGCGCCAGCAGCCAAGGGACTAGCGCGGGCACAGATACGCAGTATTTT. Its translation: CASSQGTSAGTDTQYF.

The J gene is TRBJ2-2, the V gene TRBV18, with TRBD1 identical over 9 bases. V shed 3 bases and J 3 bases; nucleotides not matched to a gene: 2. Germline lookup yields CDR1 KGHSH and CDR2 LQKENI. The CDR3 contains 15 residues. The CDR3 DNA reads as TGTGCCAGCTCACCGGGACAGGGTCACACCGGGGAGCTGTTTTTT. Protein: CASSPGQGHTGELFF.

The CDR3 spells CASSGDRGRPNEAFF. Written as DNA, the CDR3 is TGTGCCAGCAGTGGGGACAGGGGGCGCCCAAATGAAGCTTTCTTT. V usage is TRBV6-1 and J usage is TRBJ1-1, with 12 positions matching TRBD1. The V segment lost 4 bases and the J segment 7 bases; nucleotides outside the gene matches: 7. CDR1 is MNHNS and CDR2 is SASEGT in the germline V gene. This CDR3 is built from 15 residues.

The chain links TRBV13 to TRBJ1-6, with TRBD1 as a possible D gene (5 bases). V lost 7 bases and J lost 5, with 9 bases in between. Germline V lookup: CDR1 PRHDT, CDR2 FYEKMQ (reference sequence). CDR3 length: 13 amino acids. For the CDR3, the DNA is TGTGCCAGCAAAGCGGGGGATAATTCACCCCTCCACTTT. It is translated as CASKAGDNSPLHF.

The genes are TRBV5-4 and TRBJ2-7, with D hard to call. CDR3 length: 14 residues. Germline CDR1 SGHNT, CDR2 YYREEE (reference sequence). V was trimmed by 2 bases and J by 0 bases, leaving 9 bases between them. CDR3: CASSLNSGSYEQYF. CDR3 DNA sequence: TGTGCCAGCAGCTTAAATTCGGGCTCCTACGAGCAGTACTTC.

The V and J genes are TRBV30 and TRBJ1-2, with D perhaps TRBD1 (5 bases). V gave up 7 bases and J gave up 4 bases, with 13 bases separating them. CDR1 and CDR2 from the germline V gene are GTSNPN and SVGIG (reference sequence). The CDR3 extends over 12 amino acids. The CDR3 DNA follows: TGTGCCTCGGGTGGGGCTCCCTATGGCTACACCTTC. As protein: CASGGAPYGYTF.

The chain uses TRBV7-9 and TRBJ2-7, with 9 bases that match TRBD1. Germline loops: CDR1 SEHNR, CDR2 FQNEAQ (reference sequence). The CDR3 is 15 amino acids. J was trimmed by 2 bases and V by 7 bases; bases with no gene match: 9. CDR3 nucleotides: TGTGCCAGCAAACAGGGGGCGGACTCTACCTACGAGCAGTACTTC. It translates to CASKQGADSTYEQYF.

The V call is TRBV19, the J call TRBJ2-7; D is unclear. Trimming stripped 0 bases from V and 2 bases from J, with 11 bases between. The CDR3 totals 15 residues. CDR1 and CDR2 (germline): LNHDA, SQIVND (reference sequence). The CDR3 DNA is TGTGCCAGTAGTATAGAAAACGGCAGGACCTACGAGCAGTACTTC. It codes for CASSIENGRTYEQYF.

The chain is built from TRBV5-1 and TRBJ2-7, with TRBD1 identical over 7 bases. The CDR3 contains 14 residues. Germline V lookup: CDR1 SGHRS, CDR2 YFSETQ. V shed 3 bases and J 2 bases; nucleotides not matched to a gene: 5. Here the CDR3 reads CASSSDDRAYEQYF. For the CDR3, the DNA is TGCGCCAGCAGCTCGGACGACAGGGCCTACGAGCAGTACTTC.

The chain links TRBV7-3 to TRBJ1-6; D is unclear. CDR3 length: 15 residues. In germline, CDR1 is SGHTA, CDR2 FQGTGA. Trimming took off 0 bases at V and 9 bases at J, with 12 bases between the two ends. CDR3 sequence reads: CASSLTPGLGSPLHF. For the CDR3, the DNA is TGTGCCAGCAGCTTAACCCCGGGGTTGGGTTCACCCCTCCACTTT.

The chain is built from TRBV19 and TRBJ1-2, with 10 positions matching TRBD1. Looked up from germline, CDR1 is LNHDA and CDR2 is SQIVND (reference sequence). The junction had 5 bases not matched to a gene; V was cut back by 4 bases and J by 6 bases. The CDR3 contains 14 residues. CDR3 amino acids: CASSTRDRGDGYTF. For the CDR3, the DNA is TGTGCCAGTAGTACCCGGGACAGGGGCGATGGCTACACCTTC.